This T cell receptor beta chain comes out of a study of cytomegalovirus exposure and HLA in healthy donors. The V end was cut by 1 base, the J end by 5 bases, with 14 bases between. The germline V gene encodes CDR1 SGHVS and CDR2 FQNEAQ. The CDR3 runs to 15 residues. The study ran its PCR with 60 Vbeta and 13 Jbeta primers. This table comes from immunoSEQ multiplex PCR, and its TCRdb copy is limited to in-frame clones, with some not included. Of under 250,000 clones listed, over 75% were seen once; the top ten hold 1% to 1.5%. Sequencing used PBMCs. This TCR was recovered from a human donor in good health. V usage is TRBV7-8 and J usage is TRBJ1-1; D is possibly TRBD1 (5 bases). CDR3 in DNA: TGTGCCAGCAGCTTAGTCGGGGGGGTTCGAACTGAAGCTTTCTTT. Amino acids: CASSLVGGVRTEAFF.